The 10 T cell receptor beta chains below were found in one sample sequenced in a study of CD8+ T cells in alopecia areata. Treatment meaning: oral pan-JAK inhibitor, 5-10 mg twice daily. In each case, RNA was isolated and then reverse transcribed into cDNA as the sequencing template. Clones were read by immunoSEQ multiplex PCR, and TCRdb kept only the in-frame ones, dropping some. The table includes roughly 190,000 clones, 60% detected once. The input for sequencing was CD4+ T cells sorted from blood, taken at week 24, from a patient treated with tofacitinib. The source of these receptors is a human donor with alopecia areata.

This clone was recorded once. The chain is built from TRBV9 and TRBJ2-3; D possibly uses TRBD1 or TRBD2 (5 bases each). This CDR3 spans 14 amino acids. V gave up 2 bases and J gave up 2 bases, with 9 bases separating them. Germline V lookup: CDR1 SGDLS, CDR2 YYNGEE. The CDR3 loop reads CASSVGEFTDTQYF. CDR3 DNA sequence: TGTGCCAGCAGCGTGGGGGAGTTCACAGATACGCAGTATTTT.

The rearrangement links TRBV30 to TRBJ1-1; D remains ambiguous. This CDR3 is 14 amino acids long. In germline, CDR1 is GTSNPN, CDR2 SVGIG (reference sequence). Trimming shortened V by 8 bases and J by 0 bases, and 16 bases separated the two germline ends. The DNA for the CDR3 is TGTGCCCAACGGGAGGGATCGGTGAACACTGAAGCTTTCTTT. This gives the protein CAQREGSVNTEAFF.

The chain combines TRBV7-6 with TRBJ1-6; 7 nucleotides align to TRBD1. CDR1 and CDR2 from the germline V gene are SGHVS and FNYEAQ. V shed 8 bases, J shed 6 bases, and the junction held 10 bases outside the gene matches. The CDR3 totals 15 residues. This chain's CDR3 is CASAPTGLVNSPLHF. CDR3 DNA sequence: TGTGCCAGCGCTCCGACAGGGCTTGTTAATTCACCCCTCCACTTT.

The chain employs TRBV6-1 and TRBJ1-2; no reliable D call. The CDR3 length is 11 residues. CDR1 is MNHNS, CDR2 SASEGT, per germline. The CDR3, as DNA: TGTGCGGCCGGACGGGACTATGGCTACACCTTC. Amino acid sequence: CAAGRDYGYTF.

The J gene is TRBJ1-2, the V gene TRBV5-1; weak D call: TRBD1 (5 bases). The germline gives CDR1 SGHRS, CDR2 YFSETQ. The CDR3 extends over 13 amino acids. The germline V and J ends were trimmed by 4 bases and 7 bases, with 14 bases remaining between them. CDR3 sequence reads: CASSADGDGGYTF. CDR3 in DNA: TGCGCCAGCAGCGCTGATGGGGACGGTGGCTACACCTTC.

This chain's CDR3 is CASSEALGTQYF. In DNA, the CDR3 is TGTGCCAGCAGCGAGGCCCTAGGGACCCAGTACTTC. The V call is TRBV6-5, the J call TRBJ2-5; no clear D gene. The V end was cut by 6 bases, the J end by 7 bases, with 12 bases between. The CDR3 is made up of 12 amino acids. Germline CDR1 reads MNHEY; CDR2 reads SVGAGI.

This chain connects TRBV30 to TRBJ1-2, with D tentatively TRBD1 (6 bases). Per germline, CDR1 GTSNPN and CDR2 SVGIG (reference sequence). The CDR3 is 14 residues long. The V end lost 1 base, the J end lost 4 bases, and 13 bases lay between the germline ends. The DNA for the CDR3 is TGTGCCTGGAGTGGACGAGGAGGGGGCTATGGCTACACCTTC. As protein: CAWSGRGGGYGYTF.

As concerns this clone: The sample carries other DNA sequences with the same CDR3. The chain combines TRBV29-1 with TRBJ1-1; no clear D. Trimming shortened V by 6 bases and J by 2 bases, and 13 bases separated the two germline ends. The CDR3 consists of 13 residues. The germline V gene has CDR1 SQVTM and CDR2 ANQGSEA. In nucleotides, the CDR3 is TGCAGCGTCGCCGGGAGAGCAAACACTGAAGCTTTCTTT. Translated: CSVAGRANTEAFF.

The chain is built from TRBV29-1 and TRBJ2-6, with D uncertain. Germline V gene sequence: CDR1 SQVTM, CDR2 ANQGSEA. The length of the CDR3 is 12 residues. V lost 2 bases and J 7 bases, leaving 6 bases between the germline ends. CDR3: CSVEMGANVLTF. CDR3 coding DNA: TGCAGCGTTGAAATGGGTGCCAACGTCCTGACTTTC.

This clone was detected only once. CDR3 sequence (DNA): TGCGCCAGCAGCTTGGCGGGTCGGACTAGCGGGGTTAGCACAGATACGCAGTATTTT. This translates into CASSLAGRTSGVSTDTQYF. The chain is built from TRBV5-1 and TRBJ2-3; TRBD2 aligns across 12 bases. CDR1 and CDR2 (germline): SGHRS, YFSETQ. The V segment lost 0 bases and the J segment 0 bases; nucleotides outside the gene matches: 8. The CDR3 has 19 amino acids.